This T cell receptor beta chain was recovered during a study of T-cell memory formation after mild COVID-19. The CDR3 loop spans 15 amino acids. The germline gives CDR1 SGDLS, CDR2 YYNGEE. Deletions cut 0 bases from V and 7 bases from J, with 14 bases between. TCRdb processed the 5' RACE reads anew with MiXCR; each CDR3 protein has one entry. The sample lists roughly 600,000 distinct CDR3 sequences, about 20% occurring once. What was sequenced was PBMCs or a T cell subset sorted from them (not recorded which). This chain links TRBV9 with TRBJ2-1, with D tentatively TRBD2 (6 bases). This receptor was obtained from an adult woman who had mild COVID-19 (a few samples of this study predate the infection). Cell type and time point are not known. The CDR3 DNA reads as TGTGCCAGCAGCGTAGGTGGGGGGAGTGGGAATGAGCAGTTCTTC. This codes for CASSVGGGSGNEQFF.